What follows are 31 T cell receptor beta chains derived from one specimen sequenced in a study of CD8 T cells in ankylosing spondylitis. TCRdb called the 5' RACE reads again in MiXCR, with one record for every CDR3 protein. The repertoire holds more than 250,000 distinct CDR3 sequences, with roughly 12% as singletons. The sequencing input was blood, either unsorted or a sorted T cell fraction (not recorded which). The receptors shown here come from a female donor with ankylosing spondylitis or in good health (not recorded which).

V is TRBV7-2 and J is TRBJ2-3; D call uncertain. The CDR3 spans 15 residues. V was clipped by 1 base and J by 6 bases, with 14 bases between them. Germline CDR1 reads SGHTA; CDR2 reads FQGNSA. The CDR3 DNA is TGTGCCAGCAGCTTAGTAATCAGGTCCCGGGATACGCAGTATTTT. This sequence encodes CASSLVIRSRDTQYF.

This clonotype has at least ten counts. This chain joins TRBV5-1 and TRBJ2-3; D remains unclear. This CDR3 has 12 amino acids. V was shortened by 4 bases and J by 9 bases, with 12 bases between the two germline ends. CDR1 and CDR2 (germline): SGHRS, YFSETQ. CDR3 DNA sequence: TGCGCCAGCAGCCCAGAAGGTGGGACGCAGTATTTT. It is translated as CASSPEGGTQYF.

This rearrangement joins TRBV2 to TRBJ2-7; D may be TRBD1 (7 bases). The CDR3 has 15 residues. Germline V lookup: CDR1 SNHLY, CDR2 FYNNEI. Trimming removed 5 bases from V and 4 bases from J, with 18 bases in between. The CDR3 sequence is CASSPTRGRSYEQYF. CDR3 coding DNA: TGTGCCAGCAGTCCTACCAGGGGGAGGTCTTACGAGCAGTACTTC.

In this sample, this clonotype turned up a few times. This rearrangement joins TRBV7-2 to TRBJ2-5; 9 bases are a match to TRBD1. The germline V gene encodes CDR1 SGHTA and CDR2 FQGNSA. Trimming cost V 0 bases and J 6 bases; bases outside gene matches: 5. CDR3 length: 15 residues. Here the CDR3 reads CASSLAGGQGKTQYF. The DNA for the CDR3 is TGTGCCAGCAGCTTAGCGGGAGGACAGGGGAAGACCCAGTACTTC.

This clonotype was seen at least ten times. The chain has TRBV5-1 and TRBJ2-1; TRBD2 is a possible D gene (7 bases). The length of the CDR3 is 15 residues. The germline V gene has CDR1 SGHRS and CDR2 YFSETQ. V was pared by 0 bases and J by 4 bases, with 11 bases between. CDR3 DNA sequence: TGCGCCAGCAGCTTGGGGGGGGGCCTTTACAATGAGCAGTTCTTC. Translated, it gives CASSLGGGLYNEQFF.

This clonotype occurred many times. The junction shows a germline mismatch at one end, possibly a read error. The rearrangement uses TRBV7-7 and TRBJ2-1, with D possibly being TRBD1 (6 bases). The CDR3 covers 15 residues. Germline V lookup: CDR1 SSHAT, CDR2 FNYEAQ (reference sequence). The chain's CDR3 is CASSPTVGANNEQFF. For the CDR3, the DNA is TGTGCTAGCAGCCCGACGGTGGGGGCCAACAATGAGCAGTTCTTC.

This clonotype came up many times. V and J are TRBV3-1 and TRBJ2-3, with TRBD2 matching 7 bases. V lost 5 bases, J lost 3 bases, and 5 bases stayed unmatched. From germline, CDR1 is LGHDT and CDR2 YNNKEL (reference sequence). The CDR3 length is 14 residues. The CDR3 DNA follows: TGTGCCAGCAGCTTCAGCGGGACGACAGATACGCAGTATTTT. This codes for CASSFSGTTDTQYF.

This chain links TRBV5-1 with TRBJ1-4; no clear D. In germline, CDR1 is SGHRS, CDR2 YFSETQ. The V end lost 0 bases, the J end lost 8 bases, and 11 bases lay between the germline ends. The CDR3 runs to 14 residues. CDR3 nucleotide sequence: TGCGCCAGCAGCTTGGAAGGTATTGGGGAAAAACTGTTTTTT. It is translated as CASSLEGIGEKLFF.

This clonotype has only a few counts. The CDR3 bases are TGTGCCAGCAGCTCCGGGACTAGCGGGAAAAATGAGCAGTTCTTC. Translation gives CASSSGTSGKNEQFF. This rearrangement joins TRBV27 to TRBJ2-1; TRBD2 matches 13 bases. Unmatched junction bases numbered 6, after V lost 6 bases and J lost 7 bases. The CDR3 is 15 residues long. Germline CDR1 is MNHEY and CDR2 is SMNVEV (reference sequence).

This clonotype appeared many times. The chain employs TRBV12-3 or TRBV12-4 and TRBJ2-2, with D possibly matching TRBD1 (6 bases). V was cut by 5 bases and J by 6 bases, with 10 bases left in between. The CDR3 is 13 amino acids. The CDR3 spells CASSDSGAGELFF. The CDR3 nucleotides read TGTGCCAGCAGTGACTCAGGGGCCGGGGAGCTGTTTTTT.

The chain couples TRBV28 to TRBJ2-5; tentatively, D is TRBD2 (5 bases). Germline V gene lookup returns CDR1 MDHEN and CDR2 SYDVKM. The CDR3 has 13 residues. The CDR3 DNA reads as TGTGTCAGTGCCCTGAGGGTCCCTTGGGCCCAGTACTTC. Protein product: CVSALRVPWAQYF.

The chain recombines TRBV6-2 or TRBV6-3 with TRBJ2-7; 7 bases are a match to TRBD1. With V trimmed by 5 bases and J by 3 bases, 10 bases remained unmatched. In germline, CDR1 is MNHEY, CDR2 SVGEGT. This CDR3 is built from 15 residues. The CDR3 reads CASSPRQGSYYEQYF. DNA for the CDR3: TGTGCCAGCAGTCCACGACAGGGCAGTTACTACGAGCAGTACTTC.

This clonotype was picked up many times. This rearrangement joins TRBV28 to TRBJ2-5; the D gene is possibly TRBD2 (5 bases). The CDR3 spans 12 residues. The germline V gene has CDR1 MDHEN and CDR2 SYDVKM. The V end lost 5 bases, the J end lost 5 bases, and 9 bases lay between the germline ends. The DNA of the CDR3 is TGTGCCAGCAGTCGAGGGTTGGAGACCCAGTACTTC. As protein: CASSRGLETQYF.

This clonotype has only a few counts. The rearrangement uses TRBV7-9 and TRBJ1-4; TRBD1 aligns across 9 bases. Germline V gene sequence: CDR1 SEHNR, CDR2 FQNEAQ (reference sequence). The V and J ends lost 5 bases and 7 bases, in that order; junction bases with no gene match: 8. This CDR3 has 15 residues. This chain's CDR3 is CASSPLTGGVEKLFF. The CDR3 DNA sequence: TGTGCCAGCAGCCCCTTGACAGGGGGGGTTGAAAAACTGTTTTTT.

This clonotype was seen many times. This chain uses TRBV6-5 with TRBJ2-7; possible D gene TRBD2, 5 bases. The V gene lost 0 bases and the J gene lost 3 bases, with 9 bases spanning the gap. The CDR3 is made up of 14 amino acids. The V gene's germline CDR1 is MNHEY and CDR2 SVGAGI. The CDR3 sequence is CASSYSRVNYEQYF. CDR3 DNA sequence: TGTGCCAGCAGTTACTCGCGGGTCAACTACGAGCAGTACTTC.

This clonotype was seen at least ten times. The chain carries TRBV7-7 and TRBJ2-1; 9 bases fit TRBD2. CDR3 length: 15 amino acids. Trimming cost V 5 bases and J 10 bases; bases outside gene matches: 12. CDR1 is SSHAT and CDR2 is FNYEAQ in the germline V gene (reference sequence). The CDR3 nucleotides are TGTGCCAGCAGCCCGGGACGAGCGGGGGGAGGCGAGCAGTTCTTC. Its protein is CASSPGRAGGGEQFF.

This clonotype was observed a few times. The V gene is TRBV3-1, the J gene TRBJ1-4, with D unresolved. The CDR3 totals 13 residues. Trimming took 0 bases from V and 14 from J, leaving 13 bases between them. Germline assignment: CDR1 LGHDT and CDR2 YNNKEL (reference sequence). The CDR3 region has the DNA TGTGCCAGCAGCCAAGATAGTCGGAGTAAGCTGTTTTTT. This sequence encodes CASSQDSRSKLFF.

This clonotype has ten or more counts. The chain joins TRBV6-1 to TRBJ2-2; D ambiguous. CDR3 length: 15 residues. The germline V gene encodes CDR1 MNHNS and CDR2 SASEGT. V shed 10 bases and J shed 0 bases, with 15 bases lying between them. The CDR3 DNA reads TGTGCCACCCTCACCTATGGAACGAACACCGGGGAGCTGTTTTTT. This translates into CATLTYGTNTGELFF.

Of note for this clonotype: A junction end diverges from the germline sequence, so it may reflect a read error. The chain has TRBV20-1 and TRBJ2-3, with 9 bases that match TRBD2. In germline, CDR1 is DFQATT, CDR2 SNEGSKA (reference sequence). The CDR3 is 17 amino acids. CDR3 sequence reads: CSASILLASGTTDTQYF. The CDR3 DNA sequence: TGCAGCGCTAGTATTTTGCTGGCTAGCGGGACCACAGATACGCAGTATTTT.

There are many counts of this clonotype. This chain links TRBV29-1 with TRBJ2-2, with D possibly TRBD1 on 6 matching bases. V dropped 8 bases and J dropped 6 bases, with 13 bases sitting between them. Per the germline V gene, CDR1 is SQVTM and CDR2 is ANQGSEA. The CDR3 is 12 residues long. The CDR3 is CSFYRDPGELFF. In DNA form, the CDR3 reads TGCAGCTTTTACAGGGACCCCGGGGAGCTGTTTTTT.

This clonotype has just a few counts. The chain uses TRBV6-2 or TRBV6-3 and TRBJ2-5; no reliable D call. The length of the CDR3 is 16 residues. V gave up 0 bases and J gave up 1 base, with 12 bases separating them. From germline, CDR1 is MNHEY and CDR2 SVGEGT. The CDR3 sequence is CASSYSGSAVQETQYF. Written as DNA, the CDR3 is TGTGCCAGCAGTTACTCGGGCTCGGCAGTCCAAGAGACCCAGTACTTC.

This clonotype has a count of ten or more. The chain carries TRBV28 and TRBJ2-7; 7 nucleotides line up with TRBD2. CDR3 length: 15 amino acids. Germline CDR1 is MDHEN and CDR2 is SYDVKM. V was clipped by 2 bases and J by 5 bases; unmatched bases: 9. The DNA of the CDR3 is TGTGCCAGCAGTTTACATCCGGCGGGAGCCGACGAGCAGTACTTC. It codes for CASSLHPAGADEQYF.

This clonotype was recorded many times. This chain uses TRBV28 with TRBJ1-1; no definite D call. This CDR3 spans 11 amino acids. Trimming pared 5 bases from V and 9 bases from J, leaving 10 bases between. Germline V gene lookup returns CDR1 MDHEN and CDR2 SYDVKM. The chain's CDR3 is CASSLRVQAFF. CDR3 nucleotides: TGTGCCAGCAGTCTACGGGTCCAAGCTTTCTTT.

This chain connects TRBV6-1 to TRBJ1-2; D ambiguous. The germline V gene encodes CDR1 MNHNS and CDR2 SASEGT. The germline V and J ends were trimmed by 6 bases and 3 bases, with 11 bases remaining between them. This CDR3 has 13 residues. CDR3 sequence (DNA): TGTGCCAGCAGGACCTCAGGTGACTATGGCTACACCTTC. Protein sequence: CASRTSGDYGYTF.

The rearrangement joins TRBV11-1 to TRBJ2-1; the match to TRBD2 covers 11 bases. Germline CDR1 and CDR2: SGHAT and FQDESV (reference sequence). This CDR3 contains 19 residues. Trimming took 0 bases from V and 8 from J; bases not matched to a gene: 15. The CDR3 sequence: CASSLAGTTSGGPPYEQFF. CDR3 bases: TGTGCCAGCAGCTTAGCGGGGACCACTAGCGGGGGCCCCCCCTATGAGCAGTTCTTC.

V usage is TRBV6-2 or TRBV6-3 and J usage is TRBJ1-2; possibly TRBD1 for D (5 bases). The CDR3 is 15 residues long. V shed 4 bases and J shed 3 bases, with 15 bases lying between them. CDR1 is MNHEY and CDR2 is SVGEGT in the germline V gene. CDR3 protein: CASSLRGTVDYGYTF. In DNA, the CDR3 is TGTGCCAGCAGTTTACGCGGGACGGTAGACTATGGCTACACCTTC.

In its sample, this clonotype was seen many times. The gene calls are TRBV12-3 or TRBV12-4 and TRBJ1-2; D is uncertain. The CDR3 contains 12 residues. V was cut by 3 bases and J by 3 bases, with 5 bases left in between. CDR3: CASSFVDYGYTF. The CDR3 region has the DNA TGTGCCAGCAGTTTTGTCGACTATGGCTACACCTTC.

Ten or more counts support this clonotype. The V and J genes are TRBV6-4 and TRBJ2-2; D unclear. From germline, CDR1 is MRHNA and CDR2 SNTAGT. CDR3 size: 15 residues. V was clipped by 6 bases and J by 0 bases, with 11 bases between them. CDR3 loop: CASSPGPPNTGELFF. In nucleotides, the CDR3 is TGTGCCAGCAGCCCCGGCCCACCGAACACCGGGGAGCTGTTTTTT.

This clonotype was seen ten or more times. The CDR3 DNA follows: TGTGCCAGCAGTCCCAGGGGACTCTTCTACGAGCAGTACTTC. This codes for CASSPRGLFYEQYF. This sequence joins TRBV28 and TRBJ2-7; D may match TRBD1 or TRBD2 (6 bases each). The CDR3 runs 14 residues. The germline V and J ends were trimmed by 5 bases and 3 bases, with 14 bases remaining between them. Germline V gene lookup returns CDR1 MDHEN and CDR2 SYDVKM.

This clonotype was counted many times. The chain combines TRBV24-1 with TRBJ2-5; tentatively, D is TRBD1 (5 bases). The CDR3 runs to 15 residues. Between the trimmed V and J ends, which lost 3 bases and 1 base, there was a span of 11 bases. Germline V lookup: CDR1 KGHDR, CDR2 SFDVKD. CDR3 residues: CATSDAGRPQETQYF. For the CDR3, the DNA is TGTGCCACCAGTGATGCAGGGCGGCCCCAAGAGACCCAGTACTTC.

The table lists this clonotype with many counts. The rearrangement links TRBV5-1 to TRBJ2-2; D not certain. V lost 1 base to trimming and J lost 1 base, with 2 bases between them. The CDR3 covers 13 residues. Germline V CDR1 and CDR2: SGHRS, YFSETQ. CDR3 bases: TGCGCCAGCAGCTTGATGAACACCGGGGAGCTGTTTTTT. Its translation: CASSLMNTGELFF. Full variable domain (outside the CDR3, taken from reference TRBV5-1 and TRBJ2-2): KAGVTQTPRYLIKTRGQQVTLSCSPISGHRSVSWYQQTPGQGLQFLFEYFSETQRNKGNFPGRFSGRQFSNSRSEMNVSTLELGDSALYLCASSLMNTGELFFGEGSRLTVL.